The source of this T cell receptor beta chain is a study of post-analysis software for immune sequencing data. At the level of the study: Recorded subtypes: relapsing-remitting, secondary progressive, progressive-relapsing; some patients unannotated. Study outcomes and limitations: Samples made in the same batch grouped tightly together by F measure. Controls showed significantly higher normalized Chao1 diversity than did multiple sclerosis patients. Patients had higher frequencies than controls of about 5 TRBV segments, including TRBV5-6, TRBV5-1 and TRBV20-1.

The CDR3 length is 13 residues. V was shortened by 8 bases and J by 3 bases, with 13 bases between the two germline ends. Germline V lookup: CDR1 SGHVS, CDR2 FQNEAQ. This clonotype was detected a few times. The antigen remains undetermined. Unique molecular identifiers had been added to the TCR beta cDNA libraries. cDNA molecules numbering about half a million came from about 1 to 10 million T cells. One entry per CDR3 protein results from TCRdb running MiXCR on the PCR reads. Seen here are about 770,000 distinct CDR3 sequences, 40% to 55% observed once, and the top ten hold roughly 4.4%. The receptor's source is a girl aged 10 to 17 with multiple sclerosis. The chain combines TRBV7-8 with TRBJ1-1, with a possible D match to TRBD1 (6 bases). Sequenced material: blood. The CDR3 sequence is CASGTGADTEAFF. The DNA for the CDR3 is TGTGCCAGCGGAACGGGGGCGGACACTGAAGCTTTCTTT.